The 16 T cell receptor beta chains reported below all come from one sample, sequenced in a study. Each CDR3 protein is one row after TCRdb ran MiXCR on the RT-PCR reads. The profile shows about 680,000 distinct CDR3 sequences, approximately 14% of them singletons. Sequencing was carried out using memory CD4+ T cells from blood. The receptors shown here come from a female donor in good health, serving as a healthy control.

The rearrangement links TRBV6-2 or TRBV6-3 to TRBJ2-5; D is unclear. The CDR3 consists of 15 residues. The V gene's germline CDR1 is MNHEY and CDR2 SVGEGT. Trimming pared 5 bases from V and 5 bases from J, leaving 18 bases between. The CDR3 sequence is CASSPLQIPRETQYF. The CDR3 bases are TGTGCCAGCAGTCCCCTTCAGATACCAAGGGAGACCCAGTACTTC.

This sequence joins TRBV9 and TRBJ1-4, with TRBD1 matching 7 bases. The CDR3 consists of 15 residues. The V and J ends lost 4 bases and 3 bases, in that order; junction bases with no gene match: 6. The germline V gene encodes CDR1 SGDLS and CDR2 YYNGEE. CDR3 DNA: TGTGCCAGCAGCCCGACAGGGACGGCTAATGAAAAACTGTTTTTT. Its translation is CASSPTGTANEKLFF.

The table lists this clonotype with a few counts. The chain carries TRBV7-9 and TRBJ1-1; a weak D match, TRBD1 (5 bases). Germline V gives CDR1 SEHNR, CDR2 FQNEAQ (reference sequence). This CDR3 is built from 14 residues. The V end lost 7 bases, the J end lost 0 bases, and 12 bases lay between the germline ends. CDR3 residues: CASNMGGLNTEAFF. CDR3 nucleotide sequence: TGTGCCAGCAACATGGGGGGATTGAACACTGAAGCTTTCTTT. Full variable domain (remainder filled in from reference TRBV7-9 and TRBJ1-1): DTGVSQNPRHKITKRGQNVTFRCDPISEHNRLYWYRQTLGQGPEFLTYFQNEAQLEKSRLLSDRFSAERPKGSFSTLEIQRTEQGDSAMYLCASNMGGLNTEAFFGQGTRLTVV.

As for this clonotype: This may arise from a read error, as a much more abundant clone is one base away. This chain uses TRBV20-1 with TRBJ2-1; 7 bases fit TRBD2. CDR1 and CDR2 (germline): DFQATT, SNEGSKA (reference sequence). The CDR3 contains 15 residues. With 1 base clipped from V and 8 bases from J, the junction kept 11 bases outside the gene matches. CDR3 nucleotide sequence: TGCAGTGCTAGAGGTGGGAGGGGTAGCGAACATGAGCAGTTCTTC. Amino acids: CSARGGRGSEHEQFF.

The CDR3 region is CASSFGVTGELFF. CDR3 nucleotides: TGTGCCAGCAGCTTTGGCGTCACCGGGGAGCTGTTTTTT. The V gene is TRBV7-2, the J gene TRBJ2-2; no clear D. Per germline, CDR1 SGHTA and CDR2 FQGNSA. V was trimmed by 3 bases and J by 4 bases, leaving 6 bases between them. The CDR3 runs 13 residues.

This clonotype was seen a few times. The V gene is TRBV18, the J gene TRBJ2-1; TRBD1 might be the D (5 bases). The germline V gene has CDR1 KGHSH and CDR2 LQKENI. This CDR3 region has 15 residues. V gave up 4 bases and J gave up 1 base, with 11 bases separating them. CDR3 nucleotides: TGTGCCAGCTCACTAGCAGGGAAATCCTACAATGAGCAGTTCTTC. Protein: CASSLAGKSYNEQFF.

The chain carries TRBV20-1 and TRBJ2-5; possibly TRBD2 for D (5 bases). The V gene's germline CDR1 is DFQATT and CDR2 SNEGSKA (reference sequence). Between the trimmed V and J ends, which lost 6 bases and 1 base, there was a span of 18 bases. CDR3 length: 15 residues. The CDR3 DNA sequence: TGCAGTGCAAAAATCGGGGAGACTTCCCAAGAGACCCAGTACTTC. It yields the protein CSAKIGETSQETQYF.

This clonotype was counted many times. The rearrangement links TRBV27 to TRBJ2-4; perhaps TRBD2 as D (5 bases). CDR1 and CDR2 from the germline V gene are MNHEY and SMNVEV (reference sequence). The CDR3 consists of 14 residues. Trimming stripped 6 bases from V and 6 bases from J, with 15 bases between. The CDR3 loop is CASRDPGLANIQYF. For the CDR3, the DNA is TGTGCCAGCAGGGACCCGGGGTTGGCAAACATTCAGTACTTC.

This clonotype was detected a few times. V and J are TRBV5-1 and TRBJ1-1; no definite D call. Deletions cut 4 bases from V and 1 base from J, with 11 bases between. The CDR3 runs 14 residues. Germline values: CDR1 SGHRS, CDR2 YFSETQ. In DNA form, the CDR3 reads TGCGCCAGCAGCGAAGGACCGAAGAACACTGAAGCTTTCTTT. Translation: CASSEGPKNTEAFF.

The chain carries TRBV6-1 and TRBJ1-5, with D unclear. CDR1 and CDR2 from the germline V gene are MNHNS and SASEGT. This CDR3 region has 13 residues. V was cut by 7 bases and J by 8 bases, with 15 bases left in between. The CDR3 region has the DNA TGTGCCAGCATAAGCGGGTGGGGTGAGCCCCAGCATTTT. Protein: CASISGWGEPQHF.

This clonotype showed up just a few times. This sequence joins TRBV5-1 and TRBJ2-5, with D possibly TRBD1 on 6 matching bases. Germline V lookup: CDR1 SGHRS, CDR2 YFSETQ. This CDR3 has 14 amino acids. V shed 4 bases and J shed 0 bases, with 10 bases lying between them. The CDR3 DNA sequence: TGCGCCAGCAGCGCCGGACAGTACCAAGAGACCCAGTACTTC. Amino acid sequence: CASSAGQYQETQYF.

This clonotype was seen at least ten times. This chain uses TRBV29-1 with TRBJ2-7, with 7 nucleotides matching TRBD2. With V trimmed by 4 bases and J by 3 bases, 6 bases remained unmatched. The CDR3 has 13 amino acids. CDR1 is SQVTM, CDR2 ANQGSEA, per germline. This CDR3 reads CSVAGGSVYEQYF. The CDR3 DNA reads TGCAGCGTTGCGGGCGGGAGTGTCTACGAGCAGTACTTC.

Many counts were recorded for this clonotype. The genes are TRBV20-1 and TRBJ2-1; D ambiguous. In germline, CDR1 is DFQATT, CDR2 SNEGSKA (reference sequence). The length of the CDR3 is 14 residues. With 3 bases removed from V and 4 bases from J, the gap between germline ends came to 13 bases. CDR3 in amino acids: CSARDPGWYNEQFF. The CDR3 DNA reads as TGCAGTGCTAGGGATCCTGGGTGGTACAATGAGCAGTTCTTC.

This clonotype was seen ten or more times. The chain couples TRBV6-6 to TRBJ2-5; maybe TRBD1 (5 bases). There are 13 residues in the CDR3. Germline CDR1 MNHNY, CDR2 SVGAGI (reference sequence). V lost 6 bases, J lost 5 bases, and 13 bases lay in between. The CDR3 DNA follows: TGTGCCAGCAGCTTAGGGGTTTACGAGACCCAGTACTTC. It translates to CASSLGVYETQYF.

This clonotype was seen more than once but under ten times. The chain couples TRBV10-3 to TRBJ2-6; 8 bases match TRBD1. V lost 4 bases to trimming and J lost 0 bases; unmatched junction nucleotides: 8. The CDR3 contains 18 residues. Germline CDR1 reads ENHRY; CDR2 reads SYGVKD. CDR3 sequence (DNA): TGTGCCATCAGTGGGTCAGGGACAGGAAACTCTGGGGCCAACGTCCTGACTTTC. Translation: CAISGSGTGNSGANVLTF.

The genes are TRBV7-8 and TRBJ2-7; D is undetermined. Per the germline V gene, CDR1 is SGHVS and CDR2 is FQNEAQ. V lost 2 bases and J 6 bases, leaving 2 bases between the germline ends. This CDR3 has 10 residues. CDR3 sequence reads: CASSLIEQYF. In DNA form, the CDR3 reads TGTGCCAGCAGCTTAATCGAGCAGTACTTC.